The 21 T cell receptor beta chains in this list originate from one sample, sequenced in a study of control samples from healthy donors and cancer patients. The protocol was immunoSEQ multiplex PCR, while the TCRdb copy is restricted to in-frame clones and leaves out a portion. The sample consists of 150,000 to 170,000 clones, roughly 94% of them appearing once. Sequencing used blood. These receptor sequences come from a man aged 40-50 years in good health.

The chain couples TRBV28 to TRBJ2-6; 8 bases agree with TRBD1. Germline V gene data show CDR1 as MDHEN and CDR2 as SYDVKM. The CDR3 extends over 16 amino acids. Unmatched junction bases numbered 4, after V lost 6 bases and J lost 0 bases. The CDR3 region is CASRTGGSSGANVLTF. The CDR3 coding sequence is TGTGCCAGCAGAACAGGGGGAAGCTCTGGGGCCAACGTCCTGACTTTC.

This chain uses TRBV6-5 with TRBJ2-3; D may be TRBD1 (7 bases). Between the trimmed V and J ends, which lost 6 bases and 4 bases, there was a span of 14 bases. This CDR3 contains 14 residues. Germline-derived CDR1 and CDR2 are MNHEY and SVGAGI. Written as DNA, the CDR3 is TGTGCCAGCAGGGCAGGGGGGTTTGCAGATACGCAGTATTTT. Its protein product is CASRAGGFADTQYF.

The CDR3 loop reads CASSVGTGYNYEQYF. CDR3 in DNA: TGTGCCAGTAGTGTCGGGACAGGGTACAACTACGAGCAGTACTTC. The chain combines TRBV19 with TRBJ2-7, with 9 bases aligning to TRBD1. The germline gives CDR1 LNHDA, CDR2 SQIVND (reference sequence). The junction had 8 bases not matched to a gene; V was cut back by 5 bases and J by 3 bases. This CDR3 spans 15 amino acids.

This clone has just a few counts. The rearrangement links TRBV7-8 to TRBJ1-4; 7 bases match TRBD1. Germline loops: CDR1 SGHVS, CDR2 FQNEAQ. V shed 5 bases and J 4 bases; nucleotides not matched to a gene: 4. CDR3 size: 14 residues. CDR3 sequence (DNA): TGTGCCAGCAGCCGGGGACAGAATAATGAAAAACTGTTTTTT. It encodes CASSRGQNNEKLFF.

The chain has TRBV29-1 and TRBJ2-1; a weak D match, TRBD1 (6 bases). With 6 bases removed from V and 6 bases from J, the gap between germline ends came to 9 bases. Germline CDR1 is SQVTM and CDR2 is ANQGSEA. The CDR3 spans 11 residues. DNA of the CDR3: TGCAGCGTCCCAGGGGTCAATGAGCAGTTCTTC. Protein sequence: CSVPGVNEQFF.

The chain joins TRBV27 to TRBJ1-6, with TRBD1 matching over 7 bases. Trimming at V came to 5 bases and at J to 7 bases, leaving 8 bases not matched to a gene. The germline gives CDR1 MNHEY, CDR2 SMNVEV (reference sequence). The CDR3 runs 15 residues. In DNA, the CDR3 is TGTGCCAGCAGTACCACGACAGGGCCGAATTCACCCCTCCACTTT. As protein: CASSTTTGPNSPLHF.

The chain employs TRBV5-8 and TRBJ2-3; unclear D gene. Trimming removed 3 bases from V and 2 bases from J, with 10 bases in between. This CDR3 comprises 14 residues. Germline assignment: CDR1 SGHTS and CDR2 YDEGEE. CDR3 in DNA: TGTGCCAGCAGCTCTGGTCAGCCCACAGATACGCAGTATTTT. It yields the protein CASSSGQPTDTQYF.

The chain couples TRBV6-6 to TRBJ1-2, with D perhaps TRBD1 (5 bases). The V gene's germline CDR1 is MNHNY and CDR2 SVGAGI (reference sequence). The CDR3 length is 14 residues. V lost 7 bases to trimming and J lost 2 bases, with 14 bases between them. CDR3 protein: CASTEGPQNYGYTF. In DNA, the CDR3 is TGTGCCAGCACAGAGGGGCCCCAGAACTATGGCTACACCTTC.

The J gene is TRBJ1-1, the V gene TRBV4-1; TRBD1 matches 7 bases. The CDR3 spans 17 residues. Germline CDR1 reads MGHRA; CDR2 reads YSYEKL. J lost 2 bases, V lost 4 bases, and 13 bases had no gene match. The CDR3 DNA reads TGCGCCAGCAGCCCAGGGGAAGGGGGACAGATTAACACTGAAGCTTTCTTT. Its protein is CASSPGEGGQINTEAFF.

The sample holds one count of this clone. The chain carries TRBV5-1 and TRBJ1-6, with D hard to call. Germline values: CDR1 SGHRS, CDR2 YFSETQ. V was clipped by 0 bases and J by 7 bases, with 5 bases between them. The CDR3 has 13 amino acids. The CDR3, as DNA: TGCGCCAGCAGCTTGGTATCGAATTCACCCCTCCACTTT. As protein: CASSLVSNSPLHF. Full variable domain (rest looked up from reference TRBV5-1 and TRBJ1-6): KAGVTQTPRYLIKTRGQQVTLSCSPISGHRSVSWYQQTPGQGLQFLFEYFSETQRNKGNFPGRFSGRQFSNSRSEMNVSTLELGDSALYLCASSLVSNSPLHFGNGTRLTVT.

The rearrangement links TRBV6-5 to TRBJ2-7, with D perhaps matching TRBD2 (6 bases). Trimming cost V 6 bases and J 0 bases, with 12 bases left between them. This CDR3 spans 14 amino acids. Germline V CDR1 and CDR2: MNHEY, SVGAGI. CDR3 nucleotides: TGTGCCAGCAGGCGGGGACGATTCTCCTACGAGCAGTACTTC. The encoded protein is CASRRGRFSYEQYF.

The chain has TRBV7-2 and TRBJ2-1, with 8 bases identical to TRBD1. After removal of 6 bases from V and 2 bases from J, the junction contained 6 bases not matched to a gene. The CDR3 covers 15 residues. Looked up from germline, CDR1 is SGHTA and CDR2 is FQGNSA. The CDR3 sequence is CASRPPGQAYNEQFF. Written as DNA, the CDR3 is TGTGCCAGCAGGCCGCCGGGACAGGCCTACAATGAGCAGTTCTTC.

The chain joins TRBV5-1 to TRBJ2-1; D might be TRBD2 (5 bases). The V gene's germline CDR1 is SGHRS and CDR2 YFSETQ. V lost 0 bases, J lost 6 bases, and 7 bases lay in between. The CDR3 runs 13 residues. The chain's CDR3 is CASSLVGVNEQFF. Here the CDR3 DNA reads TGCGCCAGCAGCTTGGTGGGAGTCAATGAGCAGTTCTTC.

J is TRBJ2-2 and V is TRBV7-2; no firm D call. V was trimmed by 5 bases and J by 6 bases, leaving 10 bases between them. CDR1 and CDR2 (germline): SGHTA, FQGNSA. The length of the CDR3 is 13 residues. CDR3 residues: CASSLNLSGELFF. As DNA, the CDR3 is TGTGCCAGCAGCCTAAACCTCTCCGGGGAGCTGTTTTTT.

The CDR3 DNA reads as TGTGCCAGCAGCTTAAGTGCAGGAACTAATCAGCCCCAGCATTTT. Amino acid sequence: CASSLSAGTNQPQHF. J is TRBJ1-5 and V is TRBV5-5; D unresolved. V lost 2 bases and J lost 4, with 13 bases in between. The CDR3 sequence is 15 residues long. Per the germline V gene, CDR1 is SGHKS and CDR2 is YYEKEE (reference sequence).

The chain carries TRBV6-5 and TRBJ1-4; TRBD1 matches 7 bases. This CDR3 spans 14 amino acids. V trimming: 5 bases; J trimming: 8 bases; junction bases outside the gene matches: 8. CDR1 is MNHEY and CDR2 is SVGAGI in the germline V gene. CDR3 in amino acids: CASSNPTGNEKLFF. The CDR3 region has the DNA TGTGCCAGCAGTAACCCGACAGGGAACGAAAAACTGTTTTTT.

The CDR3 region is CASSPGTGRYQPQHF. The CDR3 coding sequence is TGTGCCAGCAGCCCGGGGACAGGTCGATATCAGCCCCAGCATTTT. This chain links TRBV7-2 with TRBJ1-5; 8 bases are shared with TRBD1. V was clipped by 5 bases and J by 5 bases; unmatched bases: 8. The CDR3 has 15 residues. Germline assignment: CDR1 SGHTA and CDR2 FQGNSA.

The V and J genes are TRBV9 and TRBJ2-7; D may be TRBD1 (5 bases). CDR1 is SGDLS, CDR2 YYNGEE, per germline. Trimming took 0 bases from V and 3 from J, leaving 16 bases between them. The CDR3 runs 16 residues. CDR3 nucleotide sequence: TGTGCCAGCAGCGTAGAATCAGGGCTCTCCCTCTACGAGCAGTACTTC. It codes for CASSVESGLSLYEQYF.

This rearrangement joins TRBV5-1 to TRBJ1-2; D is unclear. V was clipped by 0 bases and J by 8 bases, with 11 bases between them. The CDR3 is made up of 13 amino acids. CDR1 is SGHRS, CDR2 YFSETQ, per germline. In DNA form, the CDR3 reads TGCGCCAGCAGCTTGGTTCCGGGTCAGGGCTACACCTTC. This translates into CASSLVPGQGYTF.

The rearrangement links TRBV2 to TRBJ1-5; possible D gene TRBD1, 6 bases. The V end lost 4 bases, the J end lost 3 bases, and 13 bases lay between the germline ends. CDR3 length: 15 residues. Germline lookup yields CDR1 SNHLY and CDR2 FYNNEI. The CDR3 DNA sequence: TGTGCCAGCAGTGCACAGGGCTTTTCCAATCAGCCCCAGCATTTT. The encoded protein is CASSAQGFSNQPQHF. Variable domain in full (rest from reference TRBV2 and TRBJ1-5): EPEVTQTPSHQVTQMGQEVILRCVPISNHLYFYWYRQILGQKVEFLVSFYNNEISEKSEIFDDQFSVERPDGSNFTLKIRSTKLEDSAMYFCASSAQGFSNQPQHFGDGTRLSIL.

V gene TRBV4-1 combines with J gene TRBJ1-2; D uncertain. This CDR3 contains 15 residues. CDR1 is MGHRA, CDR2 YSYEKL, per germline. Trimming removed 0 bases from V and 7 bases from J, with 15 bases in between. CDR3 region: CASSQDGVPLSGYTF. The CDR3 coding sequence is TGCGCCAGCAGCCAAGATGGGGTCCCCCTAAGTGGCTACACCTTC.